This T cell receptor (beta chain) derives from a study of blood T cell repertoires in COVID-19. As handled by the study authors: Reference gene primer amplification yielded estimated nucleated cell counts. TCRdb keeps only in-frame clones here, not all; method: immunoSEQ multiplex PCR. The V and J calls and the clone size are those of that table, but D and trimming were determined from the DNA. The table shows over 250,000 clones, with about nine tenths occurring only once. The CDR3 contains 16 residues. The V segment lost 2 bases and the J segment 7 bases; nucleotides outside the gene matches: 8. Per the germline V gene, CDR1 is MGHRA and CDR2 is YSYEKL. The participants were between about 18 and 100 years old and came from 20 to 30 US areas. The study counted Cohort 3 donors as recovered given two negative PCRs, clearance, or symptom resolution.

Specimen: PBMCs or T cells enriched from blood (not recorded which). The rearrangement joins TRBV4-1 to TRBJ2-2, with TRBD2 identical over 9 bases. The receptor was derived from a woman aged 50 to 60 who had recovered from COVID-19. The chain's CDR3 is CASSQQLAGAIGELFF. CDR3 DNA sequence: TGCGCCAGCAGCCAACAGTTAGCGGGAGCGATCGGGGAGCTGTTTTTT.